The rows below give T cell receptor beta chains drawn from one sample of a study of monozygotic twins with inflammatory bowel disease. TCRdb re-called the 5' RACE reads; every CDR3 protein appears as one record, without DNA. This sample's table has over 150,000 distinct CDR3 sequences. Source material: blood. All receptors derive from a human donor with ulcerative colitis or Crohn's disease, or a healthy co-twin of an affected twin (not recorded which). The CDR3 runs from the conserved cysteine through the conserved F or W.

J gene	V gene	CDR3 protein
TRBJ2-2	TRBV20-1	CSAPGHQNTGELFF
TRBJ2-1	TRBV28	CASSFKAVYNEQFF
TRBJ2-7	TRBV7-2	CASSLVSDTYEQYF
TRBJ1-2	TRBV2	CASSTGPSDGGYTF
TRBJ1-6	TRBV28	CASSFGADNSPLHF
TRBJ2-3	TRBV20-1	CSARNGPQNTQYF
TRBJ2-1	TRBV7-8	CASSHGTGSYNEQFF
TRBJ1-4	TRBV7-9	CASSLDRGQNEKLFF
TRBJ2-2	TRBV15	CATSRDRANTGELFF
TRBJ2-7	TRBV5-5	CASSLWSGSDEQYF
TRBJ1-5	TRBV6-5	CASSYSRFGHIQNQPQHF
TRBJ2-7	TRBV20-1	CSARWTGGGSYEQYF
TRBJ2-7	TRBV10-3	CAISESLAAYEQYF
TRBJ2-1	TRBV2	CASSEELAANEQFF
TRBJ1-4	TRBV27	CASSLPGGEKLFF
TRBJ2-7	TRBV27	CASSFRGGRALYEQYF
TRBJ2-1	TRBV5-1	CASTDSGLSYNEQFF
TRBJ1-3	TRBV20-1	CSARVPSGQPGNTIYF
TRBJ2-2	TRBV20-1	CSARALLDEGAGELFF
TRBJ2-7	TRBV5-1	CASSSRDERGSSSYEQYF
TRBJ2-1	TRBV10-3	CAISEFLGQGNNEQFF
TRBJ2-1	TRBV7-2	CASSPRAAYNEQFF
TRBJ2-7	TRBV5-6	CASSWGQNSYEQYF
TRBJ2-7	TRBV10-3	CAISESYSTSGDEQYF
TRBJ2-3	TRBV3-1	CASSFEGLAGGGTDTQYF
TRBJ2-2	TRBV20-1	CSAHMGYDGELFF
TRBJ2-7	TRBV20-1	CSASPGTHEQYF
TRBJ2-2	TRBV7-2	CASSLSQGTDTGELFF